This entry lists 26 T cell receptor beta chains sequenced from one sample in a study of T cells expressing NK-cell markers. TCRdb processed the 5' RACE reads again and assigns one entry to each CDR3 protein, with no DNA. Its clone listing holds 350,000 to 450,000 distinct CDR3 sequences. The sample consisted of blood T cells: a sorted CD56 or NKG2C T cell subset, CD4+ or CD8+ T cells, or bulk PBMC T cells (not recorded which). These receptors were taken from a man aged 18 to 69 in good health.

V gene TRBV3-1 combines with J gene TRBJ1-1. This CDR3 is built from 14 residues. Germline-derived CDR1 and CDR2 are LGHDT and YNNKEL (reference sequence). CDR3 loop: CASSHYAGGTEAFF. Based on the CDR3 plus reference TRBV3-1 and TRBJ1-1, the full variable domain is DTAVSQTPKYLVTQMGNDKSIKCEQNLGHDTMYWYKQDSKKFLKIMFSYNNKELIINETVPNRFSPKSPDKAHLNLHINSLELGDSAVYFCASSHYAGGTEAFFGQGTRLTVV.

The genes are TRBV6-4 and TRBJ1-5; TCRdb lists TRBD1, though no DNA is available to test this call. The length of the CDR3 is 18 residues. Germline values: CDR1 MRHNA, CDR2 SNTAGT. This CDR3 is CASSDGGQGFWSNQPQHF.

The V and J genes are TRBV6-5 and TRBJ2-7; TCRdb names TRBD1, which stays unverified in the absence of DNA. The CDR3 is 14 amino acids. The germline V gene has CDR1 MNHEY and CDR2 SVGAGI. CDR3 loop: CASSNGRRGFEQYF.

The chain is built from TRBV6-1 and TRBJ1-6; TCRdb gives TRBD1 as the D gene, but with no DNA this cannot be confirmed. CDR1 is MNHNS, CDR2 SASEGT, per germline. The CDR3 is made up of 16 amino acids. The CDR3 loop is CASSRAATGSNSPLHF.

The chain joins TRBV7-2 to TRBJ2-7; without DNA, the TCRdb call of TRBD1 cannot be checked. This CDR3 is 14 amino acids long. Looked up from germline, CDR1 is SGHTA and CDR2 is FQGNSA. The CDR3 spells CASSELGQGGEQYF.

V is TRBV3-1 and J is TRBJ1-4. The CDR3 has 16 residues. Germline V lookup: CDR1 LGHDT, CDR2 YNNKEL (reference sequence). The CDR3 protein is CASSQDLGNLGEKLFF.

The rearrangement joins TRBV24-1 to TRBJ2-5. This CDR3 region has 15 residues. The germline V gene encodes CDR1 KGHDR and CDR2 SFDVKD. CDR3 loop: CATSDFERPQETQYF.

CDR3 loop: CASSQAPNEKLFF. The chain combines TRBV14 with TRBJ1-4. CDR3 length equals 13 residues. The germline V gene encodes CDR1 SGHDN and CDR2 FVKESK.

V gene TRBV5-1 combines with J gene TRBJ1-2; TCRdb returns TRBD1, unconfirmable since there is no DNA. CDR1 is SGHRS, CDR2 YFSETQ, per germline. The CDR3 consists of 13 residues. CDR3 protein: CASRGRGYYGYTF.

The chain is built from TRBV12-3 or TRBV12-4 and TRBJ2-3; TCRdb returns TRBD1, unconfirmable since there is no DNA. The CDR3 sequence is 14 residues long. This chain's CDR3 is CASSPTGGRDTQYF.

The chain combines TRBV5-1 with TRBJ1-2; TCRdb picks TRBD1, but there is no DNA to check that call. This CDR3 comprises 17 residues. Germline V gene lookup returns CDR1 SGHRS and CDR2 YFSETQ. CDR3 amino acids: CASSPGDLRRSNYGYTF.

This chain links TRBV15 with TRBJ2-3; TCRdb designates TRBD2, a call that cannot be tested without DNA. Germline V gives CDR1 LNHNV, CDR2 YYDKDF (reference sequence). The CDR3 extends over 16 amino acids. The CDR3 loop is CATSRPLAQGTDTQYF.

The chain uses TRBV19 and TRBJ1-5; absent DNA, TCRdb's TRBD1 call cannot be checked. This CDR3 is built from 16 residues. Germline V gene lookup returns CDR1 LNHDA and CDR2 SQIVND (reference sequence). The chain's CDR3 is CASSAAGTGFSQPQHF.

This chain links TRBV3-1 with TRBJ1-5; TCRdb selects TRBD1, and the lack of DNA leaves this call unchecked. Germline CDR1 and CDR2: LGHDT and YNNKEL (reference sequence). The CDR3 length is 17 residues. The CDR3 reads CASSQRGVMGQNQPQHF. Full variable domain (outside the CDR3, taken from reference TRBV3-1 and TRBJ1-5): DTAVSQTPKYLVTQMGNDKSIKCEQNLGHDTMYWYKQDSKKFLKIMFSYNNKELIINETVPNRFSPKSPDKAHLNLHINSLELGDSAVYFCASSQRGVMGQNQPQHFGDGTRLSIL.

CDR3 in amino acids: CSADGSGSQETQYF. The chain uses TRBV20-1 and TRBJ2-5; TCRdb calls TRBD1, which cannot be checked without DNA. This CDR3 region has 14 residues. From germline, CDR1 is DFQATT and CDR2 SNEGSKA (reference sequence).

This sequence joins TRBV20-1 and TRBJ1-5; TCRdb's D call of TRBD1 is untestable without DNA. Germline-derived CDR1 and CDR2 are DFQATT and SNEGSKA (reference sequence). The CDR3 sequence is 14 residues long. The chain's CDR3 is CSANRGYSNQPQHF.

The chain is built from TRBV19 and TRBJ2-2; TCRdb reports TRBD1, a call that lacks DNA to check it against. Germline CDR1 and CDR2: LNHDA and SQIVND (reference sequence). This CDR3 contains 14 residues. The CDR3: CASSNRGYTGELFF.

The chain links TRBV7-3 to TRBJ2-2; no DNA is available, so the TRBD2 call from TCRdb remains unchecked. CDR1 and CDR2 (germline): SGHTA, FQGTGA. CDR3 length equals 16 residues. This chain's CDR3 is CASSPDGTSGAGELFF.

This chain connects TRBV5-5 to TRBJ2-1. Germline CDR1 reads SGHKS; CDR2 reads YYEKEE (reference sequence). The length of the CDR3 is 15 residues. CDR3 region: CASSLEDAPYNEQFF.

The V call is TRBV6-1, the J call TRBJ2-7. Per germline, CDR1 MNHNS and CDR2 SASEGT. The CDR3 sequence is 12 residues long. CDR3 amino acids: CAGGQGAYEQYF.

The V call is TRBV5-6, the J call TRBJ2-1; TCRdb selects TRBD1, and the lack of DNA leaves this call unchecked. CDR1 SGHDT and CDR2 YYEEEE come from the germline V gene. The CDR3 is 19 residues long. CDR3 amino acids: CASSLTTAGAKSSYNEQFF.

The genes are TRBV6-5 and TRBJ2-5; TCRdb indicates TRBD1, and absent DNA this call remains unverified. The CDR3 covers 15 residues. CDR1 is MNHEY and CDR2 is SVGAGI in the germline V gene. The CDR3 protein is CASSYQPTGQETQYF.

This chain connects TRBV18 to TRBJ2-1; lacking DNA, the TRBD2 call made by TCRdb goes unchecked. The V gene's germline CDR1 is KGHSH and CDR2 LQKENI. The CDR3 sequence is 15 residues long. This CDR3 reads CASSPPGTSVNEQFF.

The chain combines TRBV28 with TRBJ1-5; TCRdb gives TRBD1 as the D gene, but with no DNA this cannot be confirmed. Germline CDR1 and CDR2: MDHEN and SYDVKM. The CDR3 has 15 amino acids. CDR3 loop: CASRGTGGINQPQHF.

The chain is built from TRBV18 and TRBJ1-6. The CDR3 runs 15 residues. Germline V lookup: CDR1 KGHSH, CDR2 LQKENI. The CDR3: CASSPGPPRNSPLHF.

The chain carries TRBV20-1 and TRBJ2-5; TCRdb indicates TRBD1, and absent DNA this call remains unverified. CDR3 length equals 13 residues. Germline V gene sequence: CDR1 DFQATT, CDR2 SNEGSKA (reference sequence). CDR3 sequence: CSANGQDLETQYF.